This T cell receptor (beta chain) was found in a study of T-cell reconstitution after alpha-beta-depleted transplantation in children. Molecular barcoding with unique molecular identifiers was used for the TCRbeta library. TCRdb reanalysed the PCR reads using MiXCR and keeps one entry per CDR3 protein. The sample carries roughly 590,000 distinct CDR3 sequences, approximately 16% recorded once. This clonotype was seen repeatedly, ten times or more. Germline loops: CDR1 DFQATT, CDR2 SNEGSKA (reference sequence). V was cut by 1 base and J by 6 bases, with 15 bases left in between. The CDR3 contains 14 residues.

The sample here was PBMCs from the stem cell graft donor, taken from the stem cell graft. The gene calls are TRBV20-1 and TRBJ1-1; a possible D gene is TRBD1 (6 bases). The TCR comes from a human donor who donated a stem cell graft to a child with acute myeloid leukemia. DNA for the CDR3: TGCAGTGCTAGAGTGAGGGACGAGGGGGCTGAAGCTTTCTTT. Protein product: CSARVRDEGAEAFF.